The sequence of this TCR beta chain was determined in a study of blood T cells in healthy people across ages. The study's findings and limits: Estimates based on one million T cells were treated as lower bounds. Higher diversity, along with more naive CD4+ cells, distinguished long-lived donors from aged donors.

Trimming cost V 0 bases and J 3 bases; bases outside gene matches: 7. From germline, CDR1 is MNHEY and CDR2 SMNVEV (reference sequence). CDR3 length: 17 residues. This clonotype turned up a few times. Its antigen is not identified. Combining a sample-barcoded 5' primer with a J-beta primer mix, a second PCR ran for roughly 7 to 11 cycles. The authors tagged each cDNA molecule using a template-switch adaptor with 12 random nucleotides. MiXCR, applied by TCRdb to the 5' RACE reads, yields one record per CDR3 protein. Among 1.5 million to 2 million distinct CDR3 sequences listed, approximately 32% were seen once.

Sequenced input: blood. The genes are TRBV27 and TRBJ2-1, with 8 bases aligning to TRBD2. The TCR originated in a woman in her twenties or thirties in good health. This chain's CDR3 is CASSLSYSGINYNEQFF. Written as DNA, the CDR3 is TGTGCCAGCAGTTTATCATATAGCGGGATCAACTACAATGAGCAGTTCTTC.